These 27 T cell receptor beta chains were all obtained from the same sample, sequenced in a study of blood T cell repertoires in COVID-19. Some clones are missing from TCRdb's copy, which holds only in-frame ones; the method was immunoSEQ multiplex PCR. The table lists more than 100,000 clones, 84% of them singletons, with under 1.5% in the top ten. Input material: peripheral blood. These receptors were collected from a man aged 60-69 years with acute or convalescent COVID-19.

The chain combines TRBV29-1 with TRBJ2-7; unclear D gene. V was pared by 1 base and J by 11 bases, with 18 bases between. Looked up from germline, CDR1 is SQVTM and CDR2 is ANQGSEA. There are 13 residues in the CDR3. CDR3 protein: CSVEVRYQNKKYF. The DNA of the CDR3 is TGCAGCGTTGAAGTAAGATATCAGAACAAGAAGTACTTC.

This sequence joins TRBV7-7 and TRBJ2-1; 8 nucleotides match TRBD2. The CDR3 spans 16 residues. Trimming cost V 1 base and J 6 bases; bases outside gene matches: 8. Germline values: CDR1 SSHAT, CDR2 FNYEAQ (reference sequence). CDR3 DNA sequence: TGTGCCAGCAGCTTAGATGGTTTAGCGGGGCCCAATGAGCAGTTCTTC. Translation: CASSLDGLAGPNEQFF. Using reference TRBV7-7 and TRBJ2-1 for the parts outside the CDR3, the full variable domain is GAGVSQSPRYKVTKRGQDVTLRCDPISSHATLYWYQQALGQGPEFLTYFNYEAQPDKSGLPSDRFSAERPEGSISTLTIQRTEQRDSAMYRCASSLDGLAGPNEQFFGPGTRLTVL.

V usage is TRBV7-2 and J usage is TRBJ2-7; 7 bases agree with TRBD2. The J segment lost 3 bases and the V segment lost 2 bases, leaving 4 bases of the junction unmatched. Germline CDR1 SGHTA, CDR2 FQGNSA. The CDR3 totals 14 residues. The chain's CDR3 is CASSLRASGYEQYF. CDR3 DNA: TGTGCCAGCAGCTTAAGGGCTAGCGGCTACGAGCAGTACTTC. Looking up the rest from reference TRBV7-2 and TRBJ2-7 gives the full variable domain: GAGVSQSPSNKVTEKGKDVELRCDPISGHTALYWYRQSLGQGLEFLIYFQGNSAPDKSGLPSDRFSAERTGGSVSTLTIQRTQQEDSAVYLCASSLRASGYEQYFGPGTRLTVT.

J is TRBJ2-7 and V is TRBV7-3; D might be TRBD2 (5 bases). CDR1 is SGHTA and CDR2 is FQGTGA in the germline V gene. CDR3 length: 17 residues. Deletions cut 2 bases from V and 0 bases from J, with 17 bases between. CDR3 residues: CASSLQDSYWSSYEQYF. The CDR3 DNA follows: TGTGCCAGCAGCTTACAGGACTCATACTGGAGCTCCTACGAGCAGTACTTC.

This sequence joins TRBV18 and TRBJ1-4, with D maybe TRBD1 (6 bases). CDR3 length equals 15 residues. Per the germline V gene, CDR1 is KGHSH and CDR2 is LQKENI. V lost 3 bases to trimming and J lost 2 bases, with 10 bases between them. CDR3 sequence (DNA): TGTGCCAGCTCACCCACAGGGTCTACTAATGAAAAACTGTTTTTT. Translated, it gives CASSPTGSTNEKLFF.

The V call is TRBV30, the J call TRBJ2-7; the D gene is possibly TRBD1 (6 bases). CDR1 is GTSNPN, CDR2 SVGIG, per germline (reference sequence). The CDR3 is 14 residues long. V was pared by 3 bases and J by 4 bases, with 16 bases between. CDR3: CAWSARGSPYEQYF. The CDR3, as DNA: TGTGCCTGGAGCGCCAGGGGTTCCCCTTACGAGCAGTACTTC.

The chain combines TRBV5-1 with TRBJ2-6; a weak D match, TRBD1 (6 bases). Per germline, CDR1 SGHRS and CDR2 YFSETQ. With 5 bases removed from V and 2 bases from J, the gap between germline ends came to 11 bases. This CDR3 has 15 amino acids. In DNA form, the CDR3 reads TGCGCCAGCAGGTCAGGGGAAGCTGGGGCCAACGTCCTGACTTTC. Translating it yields CASRSGEAGANVLTF.

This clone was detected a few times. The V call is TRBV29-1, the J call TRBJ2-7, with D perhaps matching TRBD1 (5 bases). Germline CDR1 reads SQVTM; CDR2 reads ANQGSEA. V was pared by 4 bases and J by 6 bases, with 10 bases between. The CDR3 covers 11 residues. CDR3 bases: TGCAGCGTTGTGACAGTCTCCGAGCAGTACTTC. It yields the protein CSVVTVSEQYF.

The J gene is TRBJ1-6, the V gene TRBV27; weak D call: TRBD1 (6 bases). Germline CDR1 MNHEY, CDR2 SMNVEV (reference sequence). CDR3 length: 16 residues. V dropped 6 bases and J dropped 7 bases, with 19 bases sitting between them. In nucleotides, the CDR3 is TGTGCCAGCAGGGGGGTGGCAGGGACACCCAATTCACCCCTCCACTTT. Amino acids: CASRGVAGTPNSPLHF.

The CDR3 loop is CASSTSRGINEKLFF. As DNA, the CDR3 is TGTGCCAGCAGCACCTCGCGGGGGATTAATGAAAAACTGTTTTTT. The chain recombines TRBV7-9 with TRBJ1-4; TRBD1 might be the D (5 bases). CDR3 length: 15 amino acids. Germline CDR1 reads SEHNR; CDR2 reads FQNEAQ (reference sequence). The V and J ends lost 5 bases and 4 bases respectively, with 14 bases between them.

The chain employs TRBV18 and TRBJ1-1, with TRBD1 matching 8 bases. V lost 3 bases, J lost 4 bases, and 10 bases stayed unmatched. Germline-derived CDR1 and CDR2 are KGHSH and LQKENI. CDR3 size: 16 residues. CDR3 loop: CASSPNPGQGVTEAFF. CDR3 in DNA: TGTGCCAGCTCACCCAATCCCGGACAGGGAGTCACTGAAGCTTTCTTT.

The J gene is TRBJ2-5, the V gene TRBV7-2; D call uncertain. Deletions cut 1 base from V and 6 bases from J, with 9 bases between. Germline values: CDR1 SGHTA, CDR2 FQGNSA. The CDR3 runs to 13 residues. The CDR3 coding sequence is TGTGCCAGCAGCTTAGGGGCAGGCCAGACCCAGTACTTC. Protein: CASSLGAGQTQYF.

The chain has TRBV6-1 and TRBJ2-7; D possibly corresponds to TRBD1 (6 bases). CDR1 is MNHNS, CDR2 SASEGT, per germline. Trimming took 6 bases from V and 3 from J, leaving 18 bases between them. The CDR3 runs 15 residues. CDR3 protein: CASSRPTGYFYEQYF. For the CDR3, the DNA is TGTGCCAGCAGCCGTCCGACAGGATACTTCTACGAGCAGTACTTC.

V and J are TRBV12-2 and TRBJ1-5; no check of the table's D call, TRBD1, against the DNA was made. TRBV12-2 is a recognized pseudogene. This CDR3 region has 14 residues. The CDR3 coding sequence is TGTGCAAGTCGCTTCCAGGGCGTGTGTCAGCCCCAGCATTTT. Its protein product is CASRFQGVCQPQHF.

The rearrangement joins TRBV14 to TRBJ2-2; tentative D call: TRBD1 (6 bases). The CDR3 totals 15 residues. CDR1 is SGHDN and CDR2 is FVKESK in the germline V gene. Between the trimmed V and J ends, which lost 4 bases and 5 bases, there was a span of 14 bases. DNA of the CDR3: TGTGCCAGCAGCCTCCTACAGGGTCGGACCGGGGAGCTGTTTTTT. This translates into CASSLLQGRTGELFF.

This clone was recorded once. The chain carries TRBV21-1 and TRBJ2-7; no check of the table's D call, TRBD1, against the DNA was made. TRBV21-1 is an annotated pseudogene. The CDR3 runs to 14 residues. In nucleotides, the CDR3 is TGTGCCAGCAGCAACCGGGACAGTACCTACGAGCAGTACTTC. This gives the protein CASSNRDSTYEQYF.

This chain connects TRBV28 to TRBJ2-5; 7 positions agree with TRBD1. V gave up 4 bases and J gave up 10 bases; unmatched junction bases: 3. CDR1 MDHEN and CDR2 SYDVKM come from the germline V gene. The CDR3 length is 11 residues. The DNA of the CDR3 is TGTGCCAGCAGTTCTACAGGGGTCCAGTACTTC. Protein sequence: CASSSTGVQYF.

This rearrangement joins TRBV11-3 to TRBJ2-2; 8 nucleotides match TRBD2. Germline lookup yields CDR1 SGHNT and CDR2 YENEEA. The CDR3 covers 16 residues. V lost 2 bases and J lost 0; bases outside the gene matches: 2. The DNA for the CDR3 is TGTGCCAGCAGCTTAACAGCGGGGGCGAACACCGGGGAGCTGTTTTTT. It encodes CASSLTAGANTGELFF.

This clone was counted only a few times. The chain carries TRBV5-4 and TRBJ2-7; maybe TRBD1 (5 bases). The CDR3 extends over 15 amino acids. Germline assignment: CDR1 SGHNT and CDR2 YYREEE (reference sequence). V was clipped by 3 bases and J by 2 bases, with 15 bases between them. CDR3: CASSWTQGSAYEQYF. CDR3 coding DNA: TGTGCCAGCAGCTGGACCCAGGGATCAGCCTACGAGCAGTACTTC.

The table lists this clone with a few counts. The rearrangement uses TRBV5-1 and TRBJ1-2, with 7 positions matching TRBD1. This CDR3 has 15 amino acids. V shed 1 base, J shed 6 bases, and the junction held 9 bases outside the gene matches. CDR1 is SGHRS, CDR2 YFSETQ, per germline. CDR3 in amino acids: CASSLQGSTGDGYTF. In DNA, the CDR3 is TGCGCCAGCAGCTTGCAGGGAAGCACAGGGGATGGCTACACCTTC.

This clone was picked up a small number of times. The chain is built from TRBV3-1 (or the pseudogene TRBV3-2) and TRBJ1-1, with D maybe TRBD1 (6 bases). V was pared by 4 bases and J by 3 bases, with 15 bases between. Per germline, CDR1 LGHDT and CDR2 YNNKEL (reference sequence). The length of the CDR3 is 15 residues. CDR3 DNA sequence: TGTGCCAGCAGCCCCTTACAGGGTGGAGACACTGAAGCTTTCTTT. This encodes CASSPLQGGDTEAFF.

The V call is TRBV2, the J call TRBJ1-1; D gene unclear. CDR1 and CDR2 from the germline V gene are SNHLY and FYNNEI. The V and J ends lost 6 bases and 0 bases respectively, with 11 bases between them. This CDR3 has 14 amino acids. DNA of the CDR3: TGTGCCAGCAGATTGACACAAATGAACACTGAAGCTTTCTTT. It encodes CASRLTQMNTEAFF. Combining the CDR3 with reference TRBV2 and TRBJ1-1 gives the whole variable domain EPEVTQTPSHQVTQMGQEVILRCVPISNHLYFYWYRQILGQKVEFLVSFYNNEISEKSEIFDDQFSVERPDGSNFTLKIRSTKLEDSAMYFCASRLTQMNTEAFFGQGTRLTVV.

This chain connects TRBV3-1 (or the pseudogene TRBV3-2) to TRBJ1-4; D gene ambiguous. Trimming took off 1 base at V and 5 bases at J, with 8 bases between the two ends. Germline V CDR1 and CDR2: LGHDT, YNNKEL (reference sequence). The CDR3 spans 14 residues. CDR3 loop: CASSQVAGNEKLFF. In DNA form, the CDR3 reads TGTGCCAGCAGCCAAGTAGCCGGAAATGAAAAACTGTTTTTT.

This CDR3 reads CAWSGLAGSTDTQYF. The CDR3 DNA is TGTGCCTGGAGTGGACTAGCGGGGAGCACAGATACGCAGTATTTT. This chain connects TRBV30 to TRBJ2-3, with 11 bases aligning to TRBD2. The CDR3 covers 15 residues. The V gene's germline CDR1 is GTSNPN and CDR2 SVGIG (reference sequence). The trim removed 1 base at V and 0 bases at J, leaving 0 bases unmatched.

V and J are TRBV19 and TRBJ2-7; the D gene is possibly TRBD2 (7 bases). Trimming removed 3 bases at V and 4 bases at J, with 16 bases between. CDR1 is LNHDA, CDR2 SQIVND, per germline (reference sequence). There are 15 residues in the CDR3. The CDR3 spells CASSMMAGAPYEQYF. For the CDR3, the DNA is TGTGCCAGTAGTATGATGGCGGGGGCCCCATACGAGCAGTACTTC.

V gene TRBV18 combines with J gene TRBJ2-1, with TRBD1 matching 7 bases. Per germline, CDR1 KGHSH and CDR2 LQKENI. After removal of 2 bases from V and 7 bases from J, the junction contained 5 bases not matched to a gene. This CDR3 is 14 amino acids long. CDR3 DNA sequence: TGTGCCAGCTCACCAGAGACAGGGTATAATGAGCAGTTCTTC. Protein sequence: CASSPETGYNEQFF.

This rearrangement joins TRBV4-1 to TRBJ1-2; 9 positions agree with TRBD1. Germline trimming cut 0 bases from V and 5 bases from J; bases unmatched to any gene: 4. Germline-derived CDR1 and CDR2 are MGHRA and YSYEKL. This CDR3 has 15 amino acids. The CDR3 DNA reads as TGCGCCAGCAGCCAAGAGAAACAGGGGGCGTATGGCTACACCTTC. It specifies CASSQEKQGAYGYTF.